This T cell receptor (beta chain) was captured by sequencing in a study of blood T cell repertoires in COVID-19. The germline V gene encodes CDR1 LGHNA and CDR2 YNFKEQ. This CDR3 has 14 residues. V was pared by 4 bases and J by 6 bases, with 7 bases of the junction left unmatched. Original processing methods: Estimated nucleated cell counts came from reference gene primer amplification. Assay: immunoSEQ multiplex PCR; the TCRdb copy retains only in-frame clones and omits some. V and J calls and clone size come straight from that table; D and trimming were deduced from the DNA. Seen here are 100,000 to 120,000 clones, 81% observed once, and the top ten hold approximately 1.5%.

The sample consisted of peripheral blood. The TCR was taken from a man aged 45-65 years with acute or convalescent COVID-19. The chain joins TRBV4-2 to TRBJ2-7, with 9 positions matching TRBD1. CDR3 loop: CASSREADRGEQYF. CDR3 DNA sequence: TGTGCCAGCAGCCGAGAAGCGGACAGGGGCGAGCAGTACTTC.